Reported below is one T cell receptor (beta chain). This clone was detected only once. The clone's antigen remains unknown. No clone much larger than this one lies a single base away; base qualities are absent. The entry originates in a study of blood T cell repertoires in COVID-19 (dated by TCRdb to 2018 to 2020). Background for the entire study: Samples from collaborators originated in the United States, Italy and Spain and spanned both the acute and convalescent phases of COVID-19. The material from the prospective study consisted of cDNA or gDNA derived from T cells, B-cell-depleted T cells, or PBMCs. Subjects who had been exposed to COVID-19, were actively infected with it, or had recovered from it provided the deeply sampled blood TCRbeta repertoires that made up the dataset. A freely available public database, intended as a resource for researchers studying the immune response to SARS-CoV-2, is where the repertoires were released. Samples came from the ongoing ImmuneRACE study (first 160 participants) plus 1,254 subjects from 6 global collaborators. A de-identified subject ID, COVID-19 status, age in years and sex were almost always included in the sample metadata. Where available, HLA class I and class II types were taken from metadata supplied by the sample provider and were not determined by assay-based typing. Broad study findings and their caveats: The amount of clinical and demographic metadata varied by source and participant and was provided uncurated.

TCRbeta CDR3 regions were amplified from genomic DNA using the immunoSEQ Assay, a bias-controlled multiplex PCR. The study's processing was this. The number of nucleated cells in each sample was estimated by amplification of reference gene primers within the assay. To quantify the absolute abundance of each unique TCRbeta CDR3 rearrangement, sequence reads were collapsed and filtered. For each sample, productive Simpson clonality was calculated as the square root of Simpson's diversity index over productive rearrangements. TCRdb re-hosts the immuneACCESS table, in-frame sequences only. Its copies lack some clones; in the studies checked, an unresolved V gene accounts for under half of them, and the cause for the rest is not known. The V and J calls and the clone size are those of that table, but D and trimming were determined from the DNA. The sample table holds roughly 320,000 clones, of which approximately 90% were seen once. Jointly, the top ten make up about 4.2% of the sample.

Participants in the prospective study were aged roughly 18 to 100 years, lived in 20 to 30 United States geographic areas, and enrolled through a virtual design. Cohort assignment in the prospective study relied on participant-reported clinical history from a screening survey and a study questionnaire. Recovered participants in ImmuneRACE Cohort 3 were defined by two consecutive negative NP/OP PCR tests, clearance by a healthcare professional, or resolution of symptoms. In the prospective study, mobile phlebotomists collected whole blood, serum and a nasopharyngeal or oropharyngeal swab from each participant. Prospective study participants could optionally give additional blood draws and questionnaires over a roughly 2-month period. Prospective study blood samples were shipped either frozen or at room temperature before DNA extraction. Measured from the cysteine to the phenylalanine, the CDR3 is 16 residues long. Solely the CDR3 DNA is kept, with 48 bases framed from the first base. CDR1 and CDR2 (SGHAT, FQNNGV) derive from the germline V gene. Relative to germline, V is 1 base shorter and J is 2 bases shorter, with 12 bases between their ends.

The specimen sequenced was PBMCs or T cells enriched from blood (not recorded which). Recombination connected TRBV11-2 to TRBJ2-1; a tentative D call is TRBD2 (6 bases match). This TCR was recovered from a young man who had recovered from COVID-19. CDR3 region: CASSLGAGPTYNEQFF. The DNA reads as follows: TGTGCCAGCAGCTTAGGAGCGGGTCCTACCTACAATGAGCAGTTCTTC.